The rows below give T cell receptor beta chains drawn from one sample of a study of blood T cell repertoires in COVID-19. Here immunoSEQ multiplex PCR was the method, and the copy in TCRdb shows in-frame clones only, minus some. This sample has a few hundred thousand clones, with roughly 86% found just once. The source material was peripheral blood. The receptors were gathered from a woman in her twenties or thirties with COVID-19, enrolled during active disease. The conserved cysteine and the conserved F or W are not part of the CDR3 here. The size field is filled for only some rows; it gives once, few, many or a size class.

abundance | v_gene | CDR3aa
- | TRBV15 | ATSRTDRGRGETQY
- | TRBV3-1/TRBV3-2 | ASSVDSYNSPLH
- | TRBV30 | AWRDRGNSPLH
- | TRBV7-2 | ASSLGDRVGNQPQH
- | TRBV6-5 | ASRGTQGLNYGYT
- | TRBV4-2 | ASSQPGPGQGASYEQY
- | TRBV28 | ASRGSAFYGYT
- | TRBV28 | ASSSPGGEKLF
- | TRBV18 | ASSPGRGPGQPQH
- | TRBV2 | ASRKTVNTEAF
- | TRBV7-2 | ASSRDRGSTEAF
- | TRBV20-1 | SAVLNTEAF
- | TRBV5-1 | ASSLEGANGEQF
- | TRBV19 | ASSITGEQF
once | TRBV19 | ASSIRGAISYNEQF
- | TRBV4-2 | ASSQVPGQESDRYGYT
- | TRBV7-9 | ASSLDRNTQY
- | TRBV29-1 | SVEGGQVANYGYT
once | TRBV7-6 | ASSSIYGSYEQY
- | TRBV3-1/TRBV3-2 | ASSQGTSETQY
few | TRBV19 | ASSISGGYQPQH
- | TRBV18 | ASSPRQGEVYIQY
- | TRBV4-1 | ASSQDSWTRGKSGANVLT
- | TRBV10-3 | ATLGGQINSPLH
- | TRBV7-2 | ASSPRQGSGYT